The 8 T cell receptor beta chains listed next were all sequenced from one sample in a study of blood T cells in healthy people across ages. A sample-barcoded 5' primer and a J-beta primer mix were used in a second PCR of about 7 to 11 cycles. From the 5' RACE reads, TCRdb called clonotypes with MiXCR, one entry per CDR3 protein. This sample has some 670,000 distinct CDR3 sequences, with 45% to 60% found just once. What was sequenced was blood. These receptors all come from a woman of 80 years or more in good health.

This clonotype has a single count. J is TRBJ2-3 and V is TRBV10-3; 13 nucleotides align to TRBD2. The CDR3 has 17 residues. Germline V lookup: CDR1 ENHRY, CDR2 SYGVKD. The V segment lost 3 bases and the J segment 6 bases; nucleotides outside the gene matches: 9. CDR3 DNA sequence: TGTGCCATCAGTGACCCGACTAGCGGGGGGCCGGGGGATACGCAGTATTTT. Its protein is CAISDPTSGGPGDTQYF.

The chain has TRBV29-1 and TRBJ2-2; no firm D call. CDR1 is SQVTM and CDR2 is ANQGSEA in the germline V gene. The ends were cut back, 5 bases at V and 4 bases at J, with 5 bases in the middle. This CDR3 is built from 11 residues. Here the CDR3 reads CSVIGTGELFF. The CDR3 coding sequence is TGCAGCGTTATTGGCACCGGGGAGCTGTTTTTT.

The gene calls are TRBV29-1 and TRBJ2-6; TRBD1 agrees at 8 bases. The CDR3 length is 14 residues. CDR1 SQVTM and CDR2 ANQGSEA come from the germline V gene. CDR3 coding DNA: TGCAGTGTTACAGGGGGCTCTGGGGCCAACGTCCTGACTTTC. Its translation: CSVTGGSGANVLTF.

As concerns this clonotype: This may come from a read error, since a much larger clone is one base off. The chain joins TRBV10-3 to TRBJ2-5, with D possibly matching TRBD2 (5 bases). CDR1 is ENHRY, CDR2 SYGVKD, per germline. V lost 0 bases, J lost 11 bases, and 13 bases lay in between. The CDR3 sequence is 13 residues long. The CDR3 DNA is TGTGCCATCAGTGAGTCCGGGGTCAATGAGCAGTACTTC. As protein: CAISESGVNEQYF.

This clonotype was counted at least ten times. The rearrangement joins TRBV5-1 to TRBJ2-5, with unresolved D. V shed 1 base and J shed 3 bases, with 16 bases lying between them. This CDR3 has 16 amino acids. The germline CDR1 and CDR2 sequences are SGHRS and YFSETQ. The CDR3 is CASSLTWGMDEETQYF. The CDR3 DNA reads TGCGCCAGCAGCTTGACTTGGGGAATGGACGAAGAGACCCAGTACTTC. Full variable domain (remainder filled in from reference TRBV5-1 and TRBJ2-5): KAGVTQTPRYLIKTRGQQVTLSCSPISGHRSVSWYQQTPGQGLQFLFEYFSETQRNKGNFPGRFSGRQFSNSRSEMNVSTLELGDSALYLCASSLTWGMDEETQYFGPGTRLLVL.

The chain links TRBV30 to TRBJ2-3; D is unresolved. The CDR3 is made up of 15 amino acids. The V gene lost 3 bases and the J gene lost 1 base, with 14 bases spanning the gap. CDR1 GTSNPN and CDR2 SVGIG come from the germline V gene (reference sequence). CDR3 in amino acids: CAWRSQPWGTDTQYF. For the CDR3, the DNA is TGTGCCTGGAGGAGCCAACCTTGGGGCACAGATACGCAGTATTTT.

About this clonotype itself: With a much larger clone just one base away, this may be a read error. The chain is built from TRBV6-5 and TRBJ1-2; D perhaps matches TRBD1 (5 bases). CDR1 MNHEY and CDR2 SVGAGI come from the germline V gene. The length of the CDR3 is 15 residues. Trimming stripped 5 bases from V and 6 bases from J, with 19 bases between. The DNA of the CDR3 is TGTGCCAGCAGTCCCGGAGGACACGAGTACCATGGCTACACCTTC. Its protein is CASSPGGHEYHGYTF.

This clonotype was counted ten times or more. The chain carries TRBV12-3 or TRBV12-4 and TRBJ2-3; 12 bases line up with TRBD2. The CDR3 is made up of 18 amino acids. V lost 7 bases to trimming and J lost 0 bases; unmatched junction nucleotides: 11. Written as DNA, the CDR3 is TGTGCCAGCAAGGGCCCTAGCGGGGGGGCCCGAAGCACAGATACGCAGTATTTT. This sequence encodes CASKGPSGGARSTDTQYF.